This TCR beta chain was found in a study of blood T cells in healthy people across ages. The use of a sample-barcoded 5' primer and a J-beta primer mix characterized a second PCR of roughly 7 to 11 cycles. Each of the samples gave a minimum of 3 million paired-end reads that contained CDR3. TCRdb analysed the 5' RACE reads with MiXCR anew, one entry per CDR3 protein. The table lists some 900,000 distinct CDR3 sequences, approximately 49% of them singletons. This clonotype was counted only a few times. Healthy Caucasian individuals from Russia aged about 6 to 100 served as donors. Drawn from each donor were around 10 milliliters of peripheral blood. The CDR3 spans 13 residues. V lost 4 bases to trimming and J lost 3 bases, with 10 bases between them. Germline CDR1 SGHTA, CDR2 FQGNSA.

The chain uses TRBV7-2 and TRBJ2-7; D is ambiguous. The sample comprised blood. The sequence derives from a man under 40 in good health. CDR3 bases: TGTGCCAGCAGCTCCGGAGTAAACTACGAGCAGTACTTC. This translates into CASSSGVNYEQYF.